These T cell receptor beta chains were read from a single sample in a study of T cells in Graves' hyperthyroidism and ophthalmopathy. A single record per CDR3 protein comes from TCRdb applying MiXCR to the multiplex PCR reads. In the table there are 400,000 to 500,000 distinct CDR3 sequences, approximately 15% of which are singletons. What was sequenced was blood. Receptors were obtained from a young woman with Graves' hyperthyroidism. CDR3s include the opening cysteine and the closing phenylalanine or tryptophan. D genes are given only for firm matches. Clone size appears in some rows only: once, few, many, or a class for an expanded clone.

TRBD1	TRBV12-3/TRBV12-4	TRBJ2-3	.	CASSLSQGAADTQYF	TGTGCCAGCAGTTTATCACAGGGGGCCGCAGATACGCAGTATTTT
TRBD1	TRBV2	TRBJ1-1	many	CASSEARSGRGAFSAEAFF	TGTGCCAGCAGTGAAGCGAGGTCCGGCAGGGGGGCCTTCTCCGCTGAAGCTTTCTTT
.	TRBV11-2	TRBJ2-4	few	CAGGGSEKNIQYF	TGTGCCGGGGGTGGTAGCGAAAAAAACATTCAGTACTTC
TRBD2	TRBV6-1	TRBJ2-7	many	CASSDSGTSGSPFSYEQYF	TGTGCCAGCAGCGACTCCGGGACTAGCGGGAGTCCATTCTCCTACGAGCAGTACTTC
.	TRBV30	TRBJ1-2	many	CAWRHGSYTF	TGTGCCTGGCGACATGGAAGCTACACCTTC
.	TRBV7-9	TRBJ2-7	.	CASSTGLGWFSEQYF	TGTGCCAGCAGCACTGGGCTGGGCTGGTTTTCCGAGCAGTACTTC
TRBD2	TRBV20-1	TRBJ2-1	few	CSARTPSGRYEQFF	TGCAGTGCTAGGACCCCTAGCGGGAGATATGAGCAGTTCTTC
TRBD1	TRBV5-1	TRBJ1-1	many	CASSPGTAGTEAFF	TGCGCCAGCAGCCCGGGGACAGCGGGCACTGAAGCTTTCTTT
TRBD2	TRBV3-1	TRBJ2-1	.	CASSPGVREGYNEQFF	TGTGCCAGCAGCCCCGGGGTGCGGGAGGGTTACAATGAGCAGTTCTTC
TRBD2	TRBV7-3	TRBJ2-1	.	CASSPGRSNEQFF	TGTGCCAGCAGCCCCGGGAGGTCCAATGAGCAGTTCTTC
.	TRBV10-3	TRBJ2-5	.	CAISEQGETQYF	TGTGCCATCAGTGAACAAGGGGAGACCCAGTACTTC
.	TRBV19	TRBJ1-2	.	CASSIPPHRGYTF	TGTGCCAGTAGTATCCCCCCGCACCGTGGCTACACCTTC
TRBD1	TRBV7-9	TRBJ2-2	many	CASSSLDRVLAGELFF	TGTGCCAGCAGCTCCCTGGACAGGGTGTTAGCCGGGGAGCTGTTTTTT
.	TRBV11-2	TRBJ1-1	many	CASSLEGGAEGEAFF	TGTGCCAGCAGCTTAGAAGGAGGGGCCGAAGGAGAAGCTTTCTTT
TRBD2	TRBV5-1	TRBJ2-1	many	CASSFMTSGYNEQFF	TGCGCCAGCAGCTTCATGACTAGCGGTTACAATGAGCAGTTCTTC
TRBD1	TRBV5-1	TRBJ1-1	.	CASSGPGLTGAGTEAFF	TGCGCCAGCAGCGGACCGGGCTTGACAGGGGCAGGCACTGAAGCTTTCTTT
TRBD2	TRBV7-9	TRBJ2-1	few	CASSQNQRGEQFF	TGTGCCAGCAGCCAGAACCAGCGGGGTGAGCAGTTCTTC
.	TRBV27	TRBJ1-6	many	CASAPSGAGGSPLHF	TGTGCCAGCGCCCCCTCTGGGGCAGGTGGTTCACCCCTCCACTTT
.	TRBV7-2	TRBJ1-5	many	CASRLSNQPQHF	TGTGCCAGCAGGCTTAGCAATCAGCCCCAGCATTTT
TRBD2	TRBV3-1	TRBJ2-3	many	CASSPGAGETDTQYF	TGTGCCAGCAGCCCCGGCGCGGGAGAGACAGATACGCAGTATTTT
TRBD2	TRBV18	TRBJ2-1	.	CASSPGVAGDNEQFF	TGTGCCAGCTCACCAGGGGTAGCGGGAGACAATGAGCAGTTCTTC
.	TRBV12-3/TRBV12-4	TRBJ2-3	many	CASILNGTQYF	TGTGCCAGCATTTTGAATGGTACGCAGTATTTT
.	TRBV29-1	TRBJ2-2	many	CSVGLTGPRRQGELFF	TGCAGCGTTGGACTTACAGGGCCACGAAGGCAAGGGGAGCTGTTTTTT
.	TRBV10-3	TRBJ2-3	few	CAIRRKVFTDTQYF	TGTGCCATCCGTCGGAAGGTTTTCACAGATACGCAGTATTTT
.	TRBV2	TRBJ1-1	.	CASRLDRSTEAFF	TGTGCCAGCAGGCTAGACAGAAGCACTGAAGCTTTCTTT
TRBD2	TRBV24-1	TRBJ2-2	few	CATSDSMGLAGNTGELFF	TGTGCCACCAGTGATTCGATGGGACTAGCGGGGAACACCGGGGAGCTGTTTTTT
.	TRBV7-9	TRBJ2-1	many	CASSLEVAWREQFF	TGTGCCAGCAGCTTAGAGGTAGCCTGGAGGGAGCAGTTCTTC
TRBD2	TRBV20-1	TRBJ2-1	many	CSNLAGEQFF	TGCAGTAATCTAGCGGGAGAGCAGTTCTTC
TRBD2	TRBV7-8	TRBJ2-1	.	CASSLHRAGGPDGQFF	TGTGCCAGCAGCCTACACCGAGCGGGAGGGCCGGATGGGCAGTTCTTC
TRBD2	TRBV5-1	TRBJ2-2	many	CASSLGLAGTGELFF	TGCGCCAGCAGCTTAGGACTAGCGGGAACCGGGGAGCTGTTTTTT
.	TRBV7-8	TRBJ2-4	many	CASSPLLGWDKNIQYF	TGTGCCAGCAGCCCTCTGCTCGGATGGGACAAAAACATTCAGTACTTC
.	TRBV30	TRBJ1-1	many	CAWVTERNTEAFF	TGTGCCTGGGTTACAGAGAGGAACACTGAAGCTTTCTTT
TRBD2	TRBV7-9	TRBJ2-5	many	CASSLPGGGSDDQYF	TGTGCCAGCAGCCTCCCGGGGGGGGGTTCAGATGACCAGTACTTC
.	TRBV10-3	TRBJ2-4	few	CAISESAGEEVQYF	TGTGCCATCAGTGAAAGTGCAGGGGAAGAGGTTCAGTACTTC
.	TRBV5-1	TRBJ1-6	.	CASSPHEKSGGRKSPLHF	TGCGCCAGCAGCCCTCATGAAAAGAGTGGGGGAAGAAAATCACCCCTCCACTTT
.	TRBV7-9	TRBJ2-5	many	CASSPGPLKGETQYF	TGTGCCAGCAGCCCGGGACCTTTGAAGGGCGAGACCCAGTACTTC
.	TRBV7-8	TRBJ2-1	many	CASSNPDSLQTYNEQFF	TGTGCCAGCAGCAACCCGGACAGCCTCCAGACCTACAATGAGCAGTTCTTC
.	TRBV25-1	TRBJ1-1	many	CASTGVEYDTEAFF	TGTGCCAGCACCGGGGTTGAGTACGACACTGAAGCTTTCTTT
TRBD2	TRBV18	TRBJ2-3	.	CASSPSGRGQGTQYF	TGTGCCAGCAGCCCTAGCGGGAGGGGCCAAGGTACGCAGTATTTT
.	TRBV6-1	TRBJ1-1	many	CASSEDGGGPLNTEAFF	TGTGCCAGCAGTGAAGACGGTGGGGGACCCTTGAACACTGAAGCTTTCTTT
.	TRBV24-1	TRBJ1-5	many	CATSDEGVQPQHF	TGTGCCACCAGTGATGAGGGTGTTCAGCCCCAGCATTTT
TRBD1	TRBV10-3	TRBJ2-1	many	CAAKTGDSYNEQFF	TGTGCCGCGAAGACAGGGGACTCCTACAATGAGCAGTTCTTC
.	TRBV19	TRBJ1-5	.	CASRSVNQPQHF	TGTGCCAGTAGATCCGTAAATCAGCCCCAGCATTTT
TRBD2	TRBV5-6	TRBJ2-3	many	CASSSGGILTDTQYF	TGTGCCAGCAGCTCCGGGGGGATTCTCACAGATACGCAGTATTTT
.	TRBV5-1	TRBJ1-2	many	CASSLAGTGSYGYTF	TGCGCCAGCAGCTTGGCCGGGACGGGATCCTATGGCTACACCTTC
.	TRBV25-1	TRBJ2-3	few	CASSEQPSTDTQYF	TGTGCCAGCAGTGAACAGCCCAGCACAGATACGCAGTATTTT
.	TRBV6-2/TRBV6-3	TRBJ2-4	few	CASSSDKGKRENIQYF	TGTGCCAGCAGTAGCGACAAGGGAAAGCGGGAAAACATTCAGTACTTC
TRBD2	TRBV29-1	TRBJ2-3	many	CSVDPSGRADTQYF	TGCAGCGTTGACCCTAGCGGGAGGGCGGATACGCAGTATTTT
.	TRBV12-3/TRBV12-4	TRBJ1-5	many	CASRAGGQESNQPQHF	TGTGCCAGCAGGGCGGGGGGGCAGGAGAGCAATCAGCCCCAGCATTTT
TRBD1	TRBV2	TRBJ1-2	many	CASSPAGTGIGNGYTF	TGTGCCAGCTCCCCAGCCGGGACAGGGATTGGAAATGGCTACACCTTC
.	TRBV30	TRBJ2-7	few	CAWRPTPAPGKGLYEQYF	TGTGCCTGGAGGCCAACCCCGGCCCCAGGAAAAGGCCTCTACGAGCAGTACTTC
.	TRBV5-1	TRBJ2-1	many	CASSWGQINEQFF	TGCGCCAGCAGCTGGGGTCAAATCAATGAGCAGTTCTTC
TRBD1	TRBV19	TRBJ2-3	.	CASSDYRGRTDTQYF	TGTGCCAGTAGTGATTACAGGGGGCGAACAGATACGCAGTATTTT
TRBD2	TRBV12-3/TRBV12-4	TRBJ2-3	.	CASSLTSGASTDTQYF	TGTGCCAGCAGTTTAACTAGCGGGGCTAGCACAGATACGCAGTATTTT
TRBD2	TRBV20-1	TRBJ2-5	many	CSARGAGVGETQYF	TGCAGTGCTAGAGGAGCGGGAGTAGGGGAGACCCAGTACTTC
TRBD1	TRBV28	TRBJ2-2	.	CASSHGTGATGELFF	TGTGCCAGCAGTCACGGGACAGGGGCTACCGGGGAGCTGTTTTTT
TRBD1	TRBV4-1	TRBJ1-1	few	CASSQDQQGAREAFF	TGCGCCAGCAGCCAAGATCAACAGGGGGCGCGTGAAGCTTTCTTT